A single sample is the source of the 14 T cell receptor beta chains below, sequenced in a study of T cell clones after liver transplantation (dated by TCRdb to about 2019). Receptor libraries were prepared by the immunoSEQ multiplex PCR assay. Not all clones reach the TCRdb copy of this immuneACCESS table, which keeps in-frame sequences only. Checked studies attribute under half of the gap to unresolved V genes and leave the rest unexplained. Present in this sample are tens of thousands of clones, over 60% of which were seen just once. The biggest ten clones account for 7.5% to 10% of the sample. The source was CD4+ T cells from blood, collected at the 22-month timepoint. Receptors originate from a human patient who received a liver transplant. Following a transplant, a fraction of the T cells may be traceable to the graft donor.

This chain links TRBV2 with TRBJ1-3; 7 bases match TRBD1. Unmatched junction bases numbered 8, after V lost 3 bases and J lost 0 bases. Germline CDR1 reads SNHLY; CDR2 reads FYNNEI. The CDR3 totals 17 residues. The DNA for the CDR3 is TGTGCCAGCAGTGACCTAAGGGGGCTGTTCTCTGGAAACACCATATATTTT. It yields the protein CASSDLRGLFSGNTIYF.

The chain has TRBV29-1 and TRBJ2-2, with TRBD1 matching over 7 bases. The V segment lost 7 bases and the J segment 4 bases; nucleotides outside the gene matches: 3. This CDR3 spans 12 amino acids. The germline CDR1 and CDR2 sequences are SQVTM and ANQGSEA. This CDR3 is CSAGQSTGELFF. DNA for the CDR3: TGCAGCGCGGGACAGAGCACCGGGGAGCTGTTTTTT.

CDR3 sequence reads: CASSEWADSKNEQFF. As DNA, the CDR3 is TGCGCCAGCAGCGAATGGGCCGATAGCAAGAATGAGCAGTTCTTC. J is TRBJ2-1 and V is TRBV5-1; no clear D. Germline values: CDR1 SGHRS, CDR2 YFSETQ. Deletions cut 4 bases from V and 7 bases from J, with 18 bases between. This CDR3 has 15 residues.

V is TRBV7-9 and J is TRBJ2-3; TRBD2 matches 8 bases. The CDR3 sequence is 16 residues long. The junction had 8 bases not matched to a gene; V was cut back by 2 bases and J by 4 bases. Germline V gene lookup returns CDR1 SEHNR and CDR2 FQNEAQ (reference sequence). CDR3 nucleotides: TGTGCCAGCAGCTTACATCGAGCGGGGGTGGCAGATACGCAGTATTTT. Encoded protein: CASSLHRAGVADTQYF. The full variable domain, rest sourced from reference TRBV7-9 and TRBJ2-3, is DTGVSQNPRHKITKRGQNVTFRCDPISEHNRLYWYRQTLGQGPEFLTYFQNEAQLEKSRLLSDRFSAERPKGSFSTLEIQRTEQGDSAMYLCASSLHRAGVADTQYFGPGTRLTVL.

The J gene is TRBJ2-1, the V gene TRBV5-5, with D hard to call. In germline, CDR1 is SGHKS, CDR2 YYEKEE (reference sequence). V gave up 0 bases and J gave up 8 bases, with 9 bases separating them. This CDR3 has 13 amino acids. DNA of the CDR3: TGTGCCAGCAGCTTGGGGACCGAGTATGAGCAGTTCTTC. Its translation: CASSLGTEYEQFF.

This clone was seen a handful of times. J is TRBJ1-6 and V is TRBV7-2, with D possibly being TRBD1 (5 bases). V was clipped by 6 bases and J by 11 bases, with 14 bases between them. CDR1 and CDR2 (germline): SGHTA, FQGNSA. The CDR3 runs to 13 residues. The DNA of the CDR3 is TGTGCCAGCAGGCGCCGGGAGACAGCACCCCTCCACTTT. It is translated as CASRRRETAPLHF.

The chain links TRBV5-3 to TRBJ1-3; D unclear. TRBV5-3 has ORF status, its function being uncertain. CDR3 length: 19 amino acids. With 2 bases removed from V and 2 bases from J, the gap between germline ends came to 23 bases. CDR3 in DNA: TGTGCCAGAAGCTTCAGGATCCGGACCTTCACCCGAACTGGAAACACCATATATTTT. It is translated as CARSFRIRTFTRTGNTIYF.

This clone was recorded a few times. The rearrangement links TRBV11-1 to TRBJ1-1, with D uncertain. The CDR3 loop spans 14 amino acids. V dropped 1 base and J dropped 4 bases, with 10 bases sitting between them. The germline CDR1 and CDR2 sequences are SGHAT and FQDESV (reference sequence). This chain's CDR3 is CASSLEGGITEAFF. CDR3 coding DNA: TGTGCCAGCAGCTTAGAGGGAGGAATCACTGAAGCTTTCTTT.

This clone was detected once. J is TRBJ2-1 and V is TRBV6-5; D is tentatively TRBD1 or TRBD2 (6 bases each). The CDR3 totals 13 residues. The germline CDR1 and CDR2 sequences are MNHEY and SVGAGI. V lost 6 bases, J lost 10 bases, and 16 bases lay in between. The CDR3 sequence is CASRAGGLGEQFF. The DNA for the CDR3 is TGTGCCAGCAGGGCTGGGGGGCTGGGCGAGCAGTTCTTC.

The chain links TRBV6-1 to TRBJ1-5, with unresolved D. V shed 1 base and J shed 5 bases, with 3 bases lying between them. Germline V lookup: CDR1 MNHNS, CDR2 SASEGT. There are 12 residues in the CDR3. In DNA form, the CDR3 reads TGTGCCAGCAGTGAAGGCGATCAGCCCCAGCATTTT. Translating it yields CASSEGDQPQHF.

The chain has TRBV2 and TRBJ1-5; the D is unclear. V lost 3 bases and J 3 bases, leaving 3 bases between the germline ends. The CDR3 covers 12 residues. Germline V CDR1 and CDR2: SNHLY, FYNNEI. This CDR3 reads CASSDPNQPQHF. The CDR3 bases are TGTGCCAGCAGTGACCCCAATCAGCCCCAGCATTTT.

This clone was seen only a few times. The chain couples TRBV29-1 to TRBJ2-1, with 7 positions matching TRBD2. J lost 5 bases, V lost 7 bases, and 11 bases had no gene match. Germline V CDR1 and CDR2: SQVTM, ANQGSEA. The CDR3 runs to 14 residues. The CDR3 DNA reads as TGCAGCGCTAAGAGCGGGGATACCCACAATGAGCAGTTCTTC. This codes for CSAKSGDTHNEQFF.

The chain couples TRBV7-9 to TRBJ2-7; 10 bases map to TRBD2. The germline gives CDR1 SEHNR, CDR2 FQNEAQ (reference sequence). The length of the CDR3 is 18 residues. With 7 bases clipped from V and 2 bases from J, the junction kept 17 bases outside the gene matches. CDR3 nucleotides: TGTGCCAGCACCAGTGGAAGGACTAGCGGACCCCTCCCCTACGAGCAGTACTTC. This codes for CASTSGRTSGPLPYEQYF.

The J gene is TRBJ2-2, the V gene TRBV7-8, with no clear D. V was shortened by 2 bases and J by 0 bases, with 7 bases between the two germline ends. The CDR3 sequence is 15 residues long. CDR1 and CDR2 (germline): SGHVS, FQNEAQ. The CDR3 nucleotides read TGTGCCAGCAGCTTAATAGGAACGAACACCGGGGAGCTGTTTTTT. Translating gives CASSLIGTNTGELFF.